This T cell receptor beta chain emerged from a study of T cell changes during pregnancy in multiple sclerosis (dated by TCRdb to about 2019). Broadly, across the study: Changes in the T cell repertoire over the course of pregnancy were examined in this study in women with multiple sclerosis.

Library construction relied on the immunoSEQ multiplex PCR assay. The clones in this table, taken by TCRdb from immuneACCESS, are in-frame only. Not every clone is retained; where verified, under half of the shortfall comes from an unresolved V gene, and the cause of the rest is unknown. For this sample there are about 61,000 clones; approximately 90% appear just once. The ten largest account for 0.85% to 0.95% of the sample. CDR3 length: 16 amino acids, cysteine to phenylalanine. Of the read, only the CDR3 DNA is kept; its 48 bases are in frame from base 1. Via the germline V gene (reference sequence), CDR1 is MNHEY and CDR2 SMNVEV. Relative to germline, V is missing 3 bases and J is missing 5 bases, with 7 bases of the junction outside any gene match. Concerning this clone itself: The antigen it recognizes is unknown. Within one base of it there is no much larger clone, and no base qualities were kept.

Recombination linked TRBV27 to TRBJ1-6; TRBD1 agrees with 7 junctional bases. This clonotype originated in a female donor in good health, enrolled as a control in a pregnancy study. Sequencing used peripheral blood, obtained in the first trimester of pregnancy. For the CDR3, the sequence is CASSLVEGQHNSPLHF. In nucleotide form, the sequence is TGTGCCAGCAGTTTGGTCGAGGGACAGCATAATTCACCCCTCCACTTT.